The T cell receptor (beta chain) described here comes from a study of shared clonotypes between healthy human individuals. Profiled with immunoSEQ multiplex PCR; TCRdb holds only in-frame clones, not every one. Seen here are around 2.5 million clones, approximately 93% observed once, and the top ten hold approximately 0.37%. Germline CDR1 SNHLY, CDR2 FYNNEI. The CDR3 sequence is 18 residues long. V was clipped by 10 bases and J by 0 bases, with 28 bases between them. Input material: naive CD4+ T cells from PBMCs. Subset here: CD45RA+ positively selected. This TCR came from a man in his late teens or twenties in good health. Some clones in this sample may be carry-over from other donors' samples. The rearrangement uses TRBV2 and TRBJ2-7; D perhaps matches TRBD1 (8 bases). CDR3 in amino acids: CATPPRTGREPHSYEQYF. The CDR3 region has the DNA TGTGCCACCCCCCCCAGGACAGGGCGGGAGCCGCACTCCTACGAGCAGTACTTC. Using reference TRBV2 and TRBJ2-7 for the parts outside the CDR3, the full variable domain is EPEVTQTPSHQVTQMGQEVILRCVPISNHLYFYWYRQILGQKVEFLVSFYNNEISEKSEIFDDQFSVERPDGSNFTLKIRSTKLEDSAMYFCATPPRTGREPHSYEQYFGPGTRLTVT.